This T cell receptor (beta chain) was identified during a study of T-cell memory formation after mild COVID-19 (dated by TCRdb to 2020 to 2023). About the investigation overall: TCR sequence clusters from the two donors were largely donor specific. Two young, previously healthy adult volunteers, one female and one male, were included in the cohort. In two donors, T-cell clones that expanded and contracted after mild COVID-19 were followed by sequencing TCRalpha and TCRbeta repertoires longitudinally. Study-level results and caveats: From day 15 to 85, contracting clones showed balanced CD4/CD8 phenotypes, whereas a second wave of clones that expanded from day 15 to 37 leaned towards CD4+. The detection of some responding clones in pre-infection memory suggests that pre-existing cross-reactive memory T cells joined the SARS-CoV-2 response. Contracting CD4+ clones appeared mostly in the CM and EM memory subsets, whereas CD8+ clones were enriched in EMRA. Whether the second-wave clones peaking on day 37 were SARS-CoV-2 specific was not confirmed. The study included only two mild cases, and larger cohorts that include severe cases with pre-infection samples were judged to be necessary.

This clonotype has just a few counts. No cognate antigen has been identified for it. Base qualities are not provided; no much larger clone lies one nucleotide away. Ficoll-Paque density gradient centrifugation was used to isolate PBMCs. Instrument used: Illumina NovaSeq 6000. Using 5'RACE with constant-segment primers, TCRalpha and TCRbeta cDNA libraries were constructed, with sample barcodes and unique molecular identifiers added in the process. RNA was extracted from every sample with Trizol reagent. The libraries were amplified in two PCR steps, and the second step added a second sample barcode and Illumina TruSeq adapters. Libraries were sequenced on an Illumina NovaSeq with 2 x 150 bp paired-end reads. In the paper's pipeline: Reads were demultiplexed and collapsed into UMI-guided consensus sequences with migec v1.2.7. With mixcr v2.1.11, UMI consensuses were aligned to TRA and TRB V and J templates and assembled into clonotypes. A clonotype was counted as expanded or contracted only if both edgeR and NoisET called the change significant, with noise models trained on biological replicates. For edgeR calls, the cutoffs were a false discovery rate-adjusted p below 0.01 and a log2 fold-change threshold of 1. PCA with hierarchical clustering of max-normalized trajectories of the 1000 most abundant clonotypes was used as exploratory dynamics analysis. The CD4 or CD8 phenotype of responding clones was assigned using the separately sequenced CD4+ and CD8+ repertoires. TCRdb trimmed public reads at Q25 via fastp, called clones via MiXCR and kept in-frame beta chains. Merged by CDR3 protein, the rows form single entries marked with the most common genes and DNA. The V and J calls follow TCRdb's processing rather than the paper's. This sample has approximately 450,000 distinct CDR3 sequences in its table, and 15% to 20% of those were observed once. The biggest ten clones account for 12% of the sample.

From a lookup of the germline V gene, CDR1 and CDR2 are SGHTA and FQGNSA. At the junction V is shortened by 5 bases and J by 2 bases, with 16 bases in between. The CDR3 goes from the cysteine to the phenylalanine over 15 residues. CDR3 DNA is the only sequence kept; it has 45 bases, read in frame from the first base. The TCR comes from an adult woman who had mild COVID-19 (a few samples of this study predate the infection). The sample titles of this study are shuffled in the database, so cell type and time point are left out; the donor was told from shared clones. What was sequenced was PBMCs or a T cell subset sorted from them (not recorded which). Recombination linked TRBV7-2 to TRBJ2-7, with a weak D call of TRBD1 (5 bases match). The nucleotide sequence is TGTGCCAGCAGCATCGAAGGGGTCGTAGCCTACGAGCAGTACTTC. This yields the protein CASSIEGVVAYEQYF.